The 13 T cell receptor beta chains below were found in one sample sequenced in a study of T-cell reconstitution after alpha-beta-depleted transplantation in children. This sample's TCRbeta library carried unique molecular identifier barcodes. TCRdb redid the calling of the PCR reads with MiXCR, one entry per CDR3 protein. This sample has about 500,000 distinct CDR3 sequences, with 32% found just once. The sample consisted of PBMCs from the stem cell graft donor, taken from the stem cell graft. The receptor set was obtained from a human donor who donated a stem cell graft to a child with aplastic anemia.

The chain employs TRBV3-1 and TRBJ2-3; TRBD1 aligns across 9 bases. V was clipped by 2 bases and J by 4 bases; unmatched bases: 4. In germline, CDR1 is LGHDT, CDR2 YNNKEL (reference sequence). This CDR3 has 15 amino acids. Written as DNA, the CDR3 is TGTGCCAGCAGCCAACCCACAGGGGGCTCAGATACGCAGTATTTT. Translated, it gives CASSQPTGGSDTQYF.

The V gene is TRBV29-1, the J gene TRBJ2-3, with D possibly TRBD1 on 6 matching bases. CDR1 and CDR2 (germline): SQVTM, ANQGSEA. The CDR3 has 13 amino acids. The V gene lost 7 bases and the J gene lost 5 bases, with 16 bases spanning the gap. The CDR3 is CSAEGQGRDTQYF. CDR3 nucleotide sequence: TGCAGCGCAGAAGGGCAGGGGAGAGATACGCAGTATTTT.

There are a few counts of this clonotype. V is TRBV27 and J is TRBJ2-7, with TRBD2 identical over 12 bases. In germline, CDR1 is MNHEY, CDR2 SMNVEV (reference sequence). V shed 5 bases, J shed 4 bases, and the junction held 15 bases outside the gene matches. This CDR3 contains 18 residues. The CDR3 here is CASSPQQPTSGRIYEQYF. As DNA, the CDR3 is TGTGCCAGCAGTCCCCAGCAGCCCACTAGCGGGAGGATTTACGAGCAGTACTTC.

This chain connects TRBV12-3 or TRBV12-4 to TRBJ2-7, with D unclear. V was clipped by 2 bases and J by 9 bases, with 14 bases between them. The CDR3 spans 13 residues. In DNA, the CDR3 is TGTGCCAGCAGTTTATCCAGCTCTAACGGGCAGTACGTC. It codes for CASSLSSSNGQYV.

This clonotype was observed a handful of times. The rearrangement uses TRBV29-1 and TRBJ1-1; D is ambiguous. The CDR3 is 12 amino acids. Trimming left V 4 bases short and J 11 bases short, with 17 bases between. In germline, CDR1 is SQVTM, CDR2 ANQGSEA. The CDR3 spells CSVGVDGRAAFF. The CDR3 DNA is TGCAGCGTTGGGGTTGATGGGAGGGCGGCTTTCTTT.

This clonotype was observed a handful of times. The chain has TRBV28 and TRBJ2-3; weak D call: TRBD2 (5 bases). There are 16 residues in the CDR3. V was shortened by 2 bases and J by 1 base, with 13 bases between the two germline ends. Germline CDR1 is MDHEN and CDR2 is SYDVKM. The CDR3, as DNA: TGTGCCAGCAGTTTAATAGCCCCCGGGGGCACAGATACGCAGTATTTT. It yields the protein CASSLIAPGGTDTQYF.

This clonotype was found a few times. V gene TRBV29-1 combines with J gene TRBJ2-1; 11 bases are a match to TRBD2. V shed 6 bases and J 3 bases; nucleotides not matched to a gene: 4. Germline V lookup: CDR1 SQVTM, CDR2 ANQGSEA. This CDR3 is 14 amino acids long. The CDR3 sequence: CSVAGTSGYNEQFF. CDR3 nucleotide sequence: TGCAGCGTGGCCGGGACTAGCGGCTACAATGAGCAGTTCTTC.

This rearrangement joins TRBV10-3 to TRBJ2-3; tentatively, D is TRBD2 (6 bases). Germline loops: CDR1 ENHRY, CDR2 SYGVKD. This CDR3 region has 13 residues. V was trimmed by 0 bases and J by 6 bases, leaving 7 bases between them. The CDR3: CAISESGRDTQYF. The DNA of the CDR3 is TGTGCCATCAGTGAGTCTGGGAGGGATACGCAGTATTTT.

The chain links TRBV12-3 or TRBV12-4 to TRBJ1-5; D is perhaps TRBD1 (5 bases). With 3 bases removed from V and 2 bases from J, the gap between germline ends came to 8 bases. The CDR3 has 14 residues. DNA of the CDR3: TGTGCCAGCAGTTTTTTAGGGGGCAATCAGCCCCAGCATTTT. This encodes CASSFLGGNQPQHF.

This chain links TRBV6-1 with TRBJ2-1; 7 positions agree with TRBD2. The CDR3 consists of 16 residues. The ends lost 5 bases at V and 9 bases at J; junction bases unmatched: 16. Germline CDR1 MNHNS, CDR2 SASEGT. The CDR3 coding sequence is TGTGCCAGCAGTACCATCAGGACTAGTATCTTCAGTGAGCAGTTCTTC. Translated, it gives CASSTIRTSIFSEQFF.

This chain joins TRBV9 and TRBJ2-1; 7 nucleotides match TRBD2. The trim removed 1 base at V and 3 bases at J, leaving 1 base unmatched. CDR3 length equals 14 residues. Germline V lookup: CDR1 SGDLS, CDR2 YYNGEE. The DNA of the CDR3 is TGTGCCAGCAGCGTACTAGCGGACTACAATGAGCAGTTCTTC. Amino acid sequence: CASSVLADYNEQFF. Complete variable domain (other parts from reference TRBV9 and TRBJ2-1): DSGVTQTPKHLITATGQRVTLRCSPRSGDLSVYWYQQSLDQGLQFLIQYYNGEERAKGNILERFSAQQFPDLHSELNLSSLELGDSALYFCASSVLADYNEQFFGPGTRLTVL.

The rearrangement links TRBV18 to TRBJ2-2; no firm D call. The CDR3 consists of 16 residues. Trimming left V 3 bases short and J 0 bases short, with 11 bases between. Germline V gene lookup returns CDR1 KGHSH and CDR2 LQKENI. CDR3 residues: CASSPRIGSNTGELFF. CDR3 nucleotide sequence: TGTGCCAGCTCACCTCGAATCGGATCGAACACCGGGGAGCTGTTTTTT.

This clonotype was observed once. This chain uses TRBV19 with TRBJ2-2; the D call may be TRBD1 or TRBD2 (5 bases each). From germline, CDR1 is LNHDA and CDR2 SQIVND (reference sequence). This CDR3 region has 16 residues. Deletions cut 6 bases from V and 3 bases from J, with 17 bases between. CDR3 in DNA: TGTGCCAGTAGCGCCTCGGGGCTTGCCTACACCGGGGAGCTGTTTTTT. The encoded protein is CASSASGLAYTGELFF. Together with reference TRBV19 and TRBJ2-2, the CDR3 gives the full variable domain: DGGITQSPKYLFRKEGQNVTLSCEQNLNHDAMYWYRQDPGQGLRLIYYSQIVNDFQKGDIAEGYSVSREKKESFPLTVTSAQKNPTAFYLCASSASGLAYTGELFFGEGSRLTVL.